This TCR beta chain was identified during a study of T cell changes during pregnancy in multiple sclerosis. Libraries were prepared by immunoSEQ multiplex PCR; TCRdb keeps only in-frame clonotypes and omits some of them. The repertoire includes tens of thousands of clones, 90% to 95% of them detected once, and roughly 0.93% sits in the top ten. The junction had 8 bases not matched to a gene; V was cut back by 3 bases and J by 2 bases. The CDR3 length is 16 residues. Germline assignment: CDR1 MNHNS and CDR2 SASEGT. The material sequenced was peripheral blood, taken in the second trimester of pregnancy. The origin of this receptor is a female donor in good health, enrolled as a control in a pregnancy study. The V call is TRBV6-1, the J call TRBJ2-5; 8 nucleotides align to TRBD2. The CDR3 DNA is TGTGCCAGCAGTGACCCCTTCGGGGGGGAGCAAGAGACCCAGTACTTC. Translated: CASSDPFGGEQETQYF.